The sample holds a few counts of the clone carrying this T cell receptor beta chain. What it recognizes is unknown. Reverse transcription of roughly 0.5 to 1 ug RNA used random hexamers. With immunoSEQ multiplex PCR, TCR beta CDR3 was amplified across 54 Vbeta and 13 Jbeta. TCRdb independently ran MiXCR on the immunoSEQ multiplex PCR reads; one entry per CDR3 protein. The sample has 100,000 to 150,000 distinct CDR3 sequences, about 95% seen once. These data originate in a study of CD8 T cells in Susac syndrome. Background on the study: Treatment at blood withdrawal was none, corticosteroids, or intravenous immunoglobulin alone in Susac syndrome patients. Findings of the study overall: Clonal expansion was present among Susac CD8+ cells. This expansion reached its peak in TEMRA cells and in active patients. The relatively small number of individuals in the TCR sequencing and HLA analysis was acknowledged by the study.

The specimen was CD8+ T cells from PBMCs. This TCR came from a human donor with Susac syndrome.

Here the CDR3 DNA reads TGTGCCTGGAGTGTCGGGACAGGGGATGGCTACACCTTC. Translation gives CAWSVGTGDGYTF. The chain couples TRBV30 to TRBJ1-2; 10 bases map to TRBD1. V was clipped by 0 bases and J by 6 bases; unmatched bases: 1. There are 13 residues in the CDR3. The germline V gene encodes CDR1 GTSNPN and CDR2 SVGIG (reference sequence).